This TCR beta chain derives from a study of early T cells in non-severe SARS-CoV-2 infection. The overall study: It was bulk RNA from unsorted whole blood that was sequenced, and the chains were unpaired. Study-level findings and limits: VDJdb-based matching was biased toward anti-spike CD8 responses and missed private and CD4 specificities.

Remarks on this clonotype: What it binds is unknown.

Attachment of unique molecular identifiers was made to individual cDNA molecules. TCRdb processed the 5' RACE reads anew with MiXCR; each CDR3 protein has one entry. Among tens of thousands of distinct CDR3 sequences, 8.5% to 10% were seen once, and the ten largest hold about 12%. The source is an adult who was a healthcare worker with PCR-confirmed SARS-CoV-2 infection or an uninfected control (not recorded which). Sample: whole blood.

The DNA for the CDR3 is TGTGCCAGCAGCCTGGACAGGGTGGGATTTGAAGCTTTCTTT. Translation gives CASSLDRVGFEAFF. The chain employs TRBV6-5 and TRBJ1-1; 8 nucleotides align to TRBD1. The CDR3 extends over 14 amino acids. V shed 6 bases, J shed 7 bases, and the junction held 10 bases outside the gene matches. The germline V gene encodes CDR1 MNHEY and CDR2 SVGAGI.